In this sample, the clone carrying this TCR beta chain turned up a few times. Its antigen is unknown. TCRdb re-analysed the reads in MiXCR, keeping a single row per CDR3 protein. In the table there are approximately 240,000 distinct CDR3 sequences, about 12% of which are singletons. This sample is part of a study of T cell repertoires in cytomegalovirus infection. Study-level findings and limits: The study found HLA-C-restricted CMV-specific TCR beta clonotypes dominating the ex vivo response. Cumulated frequencies of public TCR beta families served to identify carriers of CMV plus the relevant HLA.

The CDR3 is made up of 17 amino acids. V lost 0 bases and J lost 0, with 16 bases in between. Looked up from germline, CDR1 is DFQATT and CDR2 is SNEGSKA (reference sequence). V is TRBV20-1 and J is TRBJ2-3; unclear D gene. Material: PBMCs. This clonotype was obtained from a human donor in good health (CMV status not recorded). Some clones in this sample may be carry-over from other donors' samples. This CDR3 is CSARDLQAVASTDTQYF. The CDR3 DNA reads TGCAGTGCTAGAGATCTGCAGGCTGTAGCTAGCACAGATACGCAGTATTTT.